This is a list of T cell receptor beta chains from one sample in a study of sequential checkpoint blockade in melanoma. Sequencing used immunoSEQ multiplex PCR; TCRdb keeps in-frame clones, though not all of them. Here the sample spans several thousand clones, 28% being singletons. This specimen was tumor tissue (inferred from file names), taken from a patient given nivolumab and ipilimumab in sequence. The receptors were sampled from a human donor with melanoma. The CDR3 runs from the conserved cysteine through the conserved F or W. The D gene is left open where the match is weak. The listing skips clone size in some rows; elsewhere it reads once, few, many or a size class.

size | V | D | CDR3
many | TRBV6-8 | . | CASSIQGSGANVLTF
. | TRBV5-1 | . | CASSFGGTDGELFF
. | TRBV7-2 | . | CASSSIRTDTQYF
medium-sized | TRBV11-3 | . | CASSSRAENSYNEQFF
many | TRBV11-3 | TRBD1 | CASSLGQGGQPQHF
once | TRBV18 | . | CASSPQGSVPGEQYF
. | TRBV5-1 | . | CASRRGPQGTYEQYF
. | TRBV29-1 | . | CSVWSFAGNGELFF
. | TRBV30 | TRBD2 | CAWSGLAGISNEQFF
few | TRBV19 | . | CASSTRGGPGYAEAFF
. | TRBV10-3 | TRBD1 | CASAETGQGSYEQYF
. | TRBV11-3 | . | CASSLKGGGQPQHF
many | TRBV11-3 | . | CASSLVWKGRNEKLFF
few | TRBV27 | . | CASWRGGAYNEQFF
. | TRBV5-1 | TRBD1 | CASSLQGLTGELFF
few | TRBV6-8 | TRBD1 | CASSNPGQGAFF
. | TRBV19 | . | CASIQGGATEAFF
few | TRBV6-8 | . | CASGGTRSGQPQHF
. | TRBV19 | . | CASRPGTQDSHYEQYF
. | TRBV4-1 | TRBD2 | CASSQDPTRGGWELFF
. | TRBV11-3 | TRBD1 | CASSLEGQGRKYTF
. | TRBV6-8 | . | CASAGGPNYGYTF
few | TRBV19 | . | CASSMGRGGEKLFF
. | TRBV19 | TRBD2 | CASSTGLAGTHEQFF
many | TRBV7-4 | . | CASSSQGNTEAFF
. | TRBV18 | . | CASSPSGHNTEAFF
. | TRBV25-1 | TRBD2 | CASSEGLAGTETQYF
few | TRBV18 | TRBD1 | CASSPTGVLETEAFF
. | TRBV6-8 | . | CAIRPGTRNTGELFF
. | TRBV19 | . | CASRIPGPPGSGELFF
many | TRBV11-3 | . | CASSLFSLAGGQPQHF
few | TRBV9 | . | CASSLGVNYGYTF
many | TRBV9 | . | CASSPDPPGAVRETQYF
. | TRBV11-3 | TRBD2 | CASSLGGTSSYEQYF
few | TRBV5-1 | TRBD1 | CASSLTGGVIQETQYF
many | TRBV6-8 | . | CASSGTFGEDYEKLFF
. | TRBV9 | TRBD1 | CASSGGQFANTIYF
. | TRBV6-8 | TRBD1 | CASRPPGTAYNEQFF
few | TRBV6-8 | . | CASSYSGRVSGDTQYF
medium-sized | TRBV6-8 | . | CASRDASAYEQYF
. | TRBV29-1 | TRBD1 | CSVPNWTGNEQYF
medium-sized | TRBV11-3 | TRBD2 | CASSLGGLLAETQYF
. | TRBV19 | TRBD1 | CASSIEDRGHEQYF
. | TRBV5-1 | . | CASSGGRSTGELFF
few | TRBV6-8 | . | CASSLNGGEANEKLFF
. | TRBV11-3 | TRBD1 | CASSLMGQSNEKLFF